The present TCR beta chain was sequenced within a study of OX40 agonist ivuxolimab in advanced cancers. Background on the study: The patients got ivuxolimab, which is an agonistic anti-OX40 (CD134) antibody.

Study conclusions and caveats: Doses of 0.1 to 3.0 mg/kg were accompanied by clonal expansion of CD4+ and CD8+ blood T cells by week 6.

The table came from immunoSEQ multiplex PCR; TCRdb's copy has only in-frame clones and leaves some out. The data show tens of thousands of clones, about 81% seen once. Of note for this clone: Antigen specificity is unknown. Within the sample, other DNA sequences also encode this same CDR3.

This receptor was taken from an adult with an advanced solid tumor such as melanoma, head and neck, liver or kidney cancer. The sample was CD4+ or CD8+ T cells sorted from blood, taken in a trial of the OX40 agonist ivuxolimab.

The CDR3 reads CASSLAGADTQYF. The CDR3 DNA follows: TGCGCCAGCAGTCTAGCGGGAGCAGATACGCAGTATTTT. The chain recombines TRBV5-1 with TRBJ2-3, with 10 bases fitting TRBD2. The CDR3 sequence is 13 residues long. In germline, CDR1 is SGHRS, CDR2 YFSETQ. The V segment lost 5 bases and the J segment 4 bases; nucleotides outside the gene matches: 1.